This T cell receptor (beta chain) was identified in a study of T cells after yellow fever vaccination. Across the whole study: The SMART-Seq v4 Ultra Low Input method served to prepare the low-cell-number fractions.

There are 16 residues in the CDR3. Germline V CDR1 and CDR2: LGHNA, YSLEER. Trimming cost V 0 bases and J 7 bases; bases outside gene matches: 12. Study findings and constraints: Clonotypes appearing in both CD4 and CD8 compartments existed, and their share was small.

TCRdb redid the calling of the 5' RACE reads with MiXCR, one entry per CDR3 protein. Of approximately 85,000 distinct CDR3 sequences listed, roughly 13% are singletons. This material consisted of CD8+ T cells not binding an NS4B(214-222) dextramer, sorted from PBMCs, taken roughly 20 days after the first yellow fever vaccination. This sequence was found in a young man who received the YFV17D yellow fever vaccine. This chain connects TRBV4-3 to TRBJ2-7, with 7 bases aligning to TRBD2. CDR3 loop: CASSQDRWLAGGEQYF. The CDR3 DNA is TGCGCCAGCAGCCAAGATCGGTGGTTAGCGGGTGGTGAGCAGTACTTC.